The rows below give T cell receptor beta chains drawn from one sample of a study of blood T cell repertoires in COVID-19. The table came from immunoSEQ multiplex PCR; TCRdb's copy has only in-frame clones and leaves some out. The table lists about 220,000 clones, roughly 85% of them singletons. Sequenced material: peripheral blood. The receptors here all came from an elderly woman with acute or convalescent COVID-19. Both conserved end residues are part of each CDR3. A D gene is named only where the DNA matches it firmly. Where a row states a size, it is once, few, many or the class of an expanded clone; other rows omit it.

j_call: TRBJ1-4
v_call: TRBV2
clone_size: NA
cdr3_length: 13
d_call: TRBD1
cdr3_aa: CASNLRDSGKLFF
cdr3_nt: TGTGCCAGCAACCTCCGGGACAGCGGGAAACTGTTTTTT

j_call: TRBJ1-2
v_call: TRBV2
clone_size: NA
cdr3_length: 15
d_call: NA
cdr3_aa: CASSESVGQVEGYTF
cdr3_nt: TGTGCCAGCAGTGAATCAGTAGGCCAGGTCGAGGGCTACACCTTC

j_call: TRBJ1-1
v_call: TRBV28
clone_size: NA
cdr3_length: 13
d_call: NA
cdr3_aa: CASMQGMNTEAFF
cdr3_nt: TGTGCCAGCATGCAGGGAATGAACACTGAAGCTTTCTTT

j_call: TRBJ1-6
v_call: TRBV3-1/TRBV3-2
clone_size: NA
cdr3_length: 16
d_call: NA
cdr3_aa: CASSPRFTQNNSPLHF
cdr3_nt: TGTGCCAGCAGCCCCCGATTTACACAGAATAATTCACCCCTCCACTTT

j_call: TRBJ1-2
v_call: TRBV6-6
clone_size: NA
cdr3_length: 14
d_call: NA
cdr3_aa: CASSPSRVNYGYTF
cdr3_nt: TGTGCCAGCAGCCCGTCGAGGGTTAACTATGGCTACACCTTC

j_call: TRBJ1-5
v_call: TRBV11-2
clone_size: once
cdr3_length: 15
d_call: NA
cdr3_aa: CASSLDRGVWQPQHF
cdr3_nt: TGTGCCAGCAGCTTAGATCGGGGGGTCTGGCAGCCCCAGCATTTT

j_call: TRBJ1-3
v_call: TRBV18
clone_size: NA
cdr3_length: 18
d_call: TRBD1
cdr3_aa: CASSPLQGAGVEGNTIYF
cdr3_nt: TGTGCCAGCTCACCATTACAGGGGGCTGGAGTGGAAGGAAACACCATATATTTT

j_call: TRBJ2-1
v_call: TRBV2
clone_size: NA
cdr3_length: 17
d_call: TRBD2
cdr3_aa: CASSETPGGPLVDEQFF
cdr3_nt: TGTGCCAGCAGTGAAACCCCGGGGGGGCCCCTCGTCGATGAGCAGTTCTTC

j_call: TRBJ1-4
v_call: TRBV12-3/TRBV12-4
clone_size: NA
cdr3_length: 12
d_call: TRBD1
cdr3_aa: CASSQTGERLFF
cdr3_nt: TGTGCCAGCAGTCAGACAGGGGAAAGACTGTTTTTT

j_call: TRBJ1-6
v_call: TRBV21-1
clone_size: NA
cdr3_length: 15
d_call: NA
cdr3_aa: CASSKGWGLYSPLHF
cdr3_nt: TGTGCCAGCAGCAAGGGTTGGGGGCTGTATTCACCCCTCCACTTT

j_call: TRBJ1-2
v_call: TRBV2
clone_size: few
cdr3_length: 16
d_call: TRBD1
cdr3_aa: CASSLRGRDRGHGYTF
cdr3_nt: TGTGCCAGCAGCCTAAGGGGGCGAGACAGGGGTCATGGCTACACCTTC

j_call: TRBJ1-2
v_call: TRBV20-1
clone_size: NA
cdr3_length: 15
d_call: NA
cdr3_aa: CSASVGGPSRYGYTF
cdr3_nt: TGCAGTGCTAGTGTCGGGGGGCCAAGCCGCTATGGCTACACCTTC

j_call: TRBJ1-2
v_call: TRBV10-3
clone_size: NA
cdr3_length: 14
d_call: NA
cdr3_aa: CAISTGQPNYGYTF
cdr3_nt: TGTGCCATCAGCACAGGACAACCTAACTATGGCTACACCTTC

j_call: TRBJ1-1
v_call: TRBV5-1
clone_size: once
cdr3_length: 15
d_call: TRBD1
cdr3_aa: CASSSGTGSGTEAFF
cdr3_nt: TGCGCCAGCAGCTCCGGGACAGGGAGCGGCACTGAAGCTTTCTTT

j_call: TRBJ1-4
v_call: TRBV5-1
clone_size: NA
cdr3_length: 15
d_call: NA
cdr3_aa: CASSLEGSGNEKLFF
cdr3_nt: TGCGCCAGCAGCTTGGAGGGCAGCGGCAATGAAAAACTGTTTTTT

j_call: TRBJ2-5
v_call: TRBV5-6
clone_size: NA
cdr3_length: 17
d_call: TRBD2
cdr3_aa: CASSPPSGGPGAETQYF
cdr3_nt: TGTGCCAGCAGCCCCCCTAGCGGGGGGCCGGGGGCAGAGACCCAGTACTTC

j_call: TRBJ1-2
v_call: TRBV5-8
clone_size: NA
cdr3_length: 14
d_call: NA
cdr3_aa: CASSFPGRIYGYTF
cdr3_nt: TGTGCCAGCAGCTTCCCCGGGAGGATCTATGGCTACACCTTC

j_call: TRBJ1-5
v_call: TRBV18
clone_size: once
cdr3_length: 18
d_call: TRBD1
cdr3_aa: CASSGSALGQGRGQPQHF
cdr3_nt: TGTGCCAGCTCGGGAAGCGCTCTCGGACAGGGAAGAGGTCAGCCCCAGCATTTT

j_call: TRBJ1-4
v_call: TRBV2
clone_size: NA
cdr3_length: 13
d_call: TRBD1
cdr3_aa: CASIGQGGGKLFF
cdr3_nt: TGTGCCAGCATTGGACAGGGAGGAGGAAAACTGTTTTTT

j_call: TRBJ1-3
v_call: TRBV5-5
clone_size: NA
cdr3_length: 15
d_call: NA
cdr3_aa: CASSLTGLPGNTIYF
cdr3_nt: TGTGCCAGCAGCTTGACAGGCTTGCCTGGAAACACCATATATTTT

j_call: TRBJ1-5
v_call: TRBV19
clone_size: NA
cdr3_length: 14
d_call: NA
cdr3_aa: CASSWDNSNQPQHF
cdr3_nt: TGTGCCAGTAGTTGGGACAATAGCAATCAGCCCCAGCATTTT

j_call: TRBJ1-2
v_call: TRBV2
clone_size: few
cdr3_length: 15
d_call: TRBD1
cdr3_aa: CASSEADRGGYGYTF
cdr3_nt: TGTGCCAGCAGTGAAGCGGACAGGGGCGGCTATGGCTACACCTTC

j_call: TRBJ1-2
v_call: TRBV7-9
clone_size: NA
cdr3_length: 15
d_call: TRBD1
cdr3_aa: CASSRLTGGDYGYTF
cdr3_nt: TGTGCCAGCAGTCGACTGACAGGGGGAGACTATGGCTACACCTTC

j_call: TRBJ1-4
v_call: TRBV4-2
clone_size: NA
cdr3_length: 15
d_call: TRBD1
cdr3_aa: CASSQVGQVGQKLFF
cdr3_nt: TGTGCCAGCAGCCAAGTCGGACAGGTCGGGCAAAAACTGTTTTTT

j_call: TRBJ2-2
v_call: TRBV19
clone_size: NA
cdr3_length: 13
d_call: NA
cdr3_aa: CASSINRDGELFF
cdr3_nt: TGTGCCAGTAGTATTAATCGGGATGGGGAGCTGTTTTTT

j_call: TRBJ2-1
v_call: TRBV12-3/TRBV12-4
clone_size: NA
cdr3_length: 13
d_call: TRBD2
cdr3_aa: CASSTPFGGEQFF
cdr3_nt: TGTGCCAGCAGTACACCATTCGGGGGGGAGCAGTTCTTC

j_call: TRBJ2-1
v_call: TRBV19
clone_size: NA
cdr3_length: 13
d_call: TRBD1
cdr3_aa: CASEDRVVNEQFF
cdr3_nt: TGTGCCAGTGAGGACAGGGTGGTCAATGAGCAGTTCTTC

j_call: TRBJ2-1
v_call: TRBV3-1/TRBV3-2
clone_size: NA
cdr3_length: 16
d_call: NA
cdr3_aa: CASSHLSPGGPREQFF
cdr3_nt: TGTGCCAGCAGCCACCTTAGCCCCGGGGGGCCTAGAGAGCAGTTCTTC

j_call: TRBJ1-5
v_call: TRBV28
clone_size: once
cdr3_length: 14
d_call: TRBD1
cdr3_aa: CASTLGQSNQPQHF
cdr3_nt: TGTGCCAGCACCTTGGGACAGAGCAATCAGCCCCAGCATTTT

j_call: TRBJ2-7
v_call: TRBV6-6
clone_size: NA
cdr3_length: 13
d_call: NA
cdr3_aa: CASSQGLYYEQYF
cdr3_nt: TGTGCCAGCAGTCAGGGACTTTACTACGAGCAGTACTTC

j_call: TRBJ1-6
v_call: TRBV19
clone_size: NA
cdr3_length: 14
d_call: TRBD1
cdr3_aa: CASNPGQLNSPLHF
cdr3_nt: TGTGCCAGTAACCCGGGACAGCTTAATTCACCCCTCCACTTT

j_call: TRBJ2-1
v_call: TRBV3-1/TRBV3-2
clone_size: NA
cdr3_length: 15
d_call: NA
cdr3_aa: CASSPADGPTYEQFF
cdr3_nt: TGTGCCAGCAGCCCGGCTGATGGGCCAACGTATGAGCAGTTCTTC

j_call: TRBJ1-2
v_call: TRBV5-1
clone_size: NA
cdr3_length: 15
d_call: NA
cdr3_aa: CASSLATAGSYGYTF
cdr3_nt: TGCGCCAGCAGCTTGGCCACGGCAGGGTCTTATGGCTACACCTTC

j_call: TRBJ2-3
v_call: TRBV3-1/TRBV3-2
clone_size: NA
cdr3_length: 12
d_call: NA
cdr3_aa: CASSWGQDTQYF
cdr3_nt: TGTGCCAGTTCCTGGGGACAAGATACGCAGTATTTT

j_call: TRBJ1-1
v_call: TRBV28
clone_size: NA
cdr3_length: 14
d_call: TRBD1
cdr3_aa: CASLKGGGTTEAFF
cdr3_nt: TGTGCCAGCCTTAAAGGAGGGGGCACCACTGAAGCTTTCTTT